This TCR beta chain was profiled in a study of cytomegalovirus exposure and HLA in healthy donors (dated by TCRdb to about 2017). About the full investigation: An earlier analysis of about 560 of the donors reported approximately 300 Gb of sequence data and 95 million to 130 million unique TCR beta sequences obtained from about 180 million T cells. Several DR-DQ haplotypes were treated as single units for association and clustering because of strong linkage in the cohort. HLA typing covered class I and class II loci at four-digit resolution. The later analysis used no new phenotypic data to find candidate immune exposures, relying instead on TCR beta sequences and their occurrence across donors. Across some 400 genotyped donors of the cohort, an average of approximately 240,000 unique TCR beta nucleotide sequences per donor were sequenced, and approximately 17% of those sequences were non-productive. A later analysis re-analyzed previously published TCR beta repertoires from approximately 700 donors and added high-resolution HLA genotyping to study TCR occurrence patterns. The study used immunosequencing to profile the T cell repertoires of 600 to 850 subjects and linked those repertoires to cytomegalovirus serostatus. Donor age, sex, ethnicity and CMV serostatus were compiled together with the repertoire data. The study aimed to test whether cataloging public T cell receptors could reveal signatures of past pathogen exposure. Typing coverage differed by locus: A, B, C, DRB1 and DQB1 were typed in about 620-630 donors, DQA1 in 522, DPA1 in 600 to 610, and DPB1 in approximately 450. Every discovery cohort repertoire had been produced on one sequencing platform. Among the roughly 380 genotyped donors, about 85% belonged to the genetic ancestry cluster associated with self-reported Caucasian donors. The study combined high-throughput TCR immunosequencing, statistical association of individual TCRs with disease status, and machine learning to predict cytomegalovirus infection status. An early release that covered about 600 HLA-typed donors contained approximately 300 gigabases of sequencing data and 85 million to 100 million unique TCR sequences. An earlier analysis of 500 to 750 of the donors applied high-throughput TCR beta sequencing to assess whether each TCR beta V gene segment acted as functional or pseudogenic. Genome-wide SNP genotypes for about 65% of the 666 donors were used in a later genetic analysis, which treated that subset as a discovery cohort. Along with the approximately 670-subject first cohort, a separate validation cohort of 120 different subjects was used. What the research found in general, with its limitations: Several of the top co-occurrence clusters appeared to be linked to parvovirus B19, influenza, CMV and Epstein-Barr virus, according to a later analysis. Because HLA typing was unavailable for some donors at each locus, only the typed subset was used in association tests. The study listed 164 TCR beta chains as associated with cytomegalovirus. Some IMGT-functional V segments, including TRBV6-2 and TRBV6-3, could not be distinguished by the 87-base-pair reads and were therefore excluded. A later analysis found that HLA-associated TCR beta chains were more clonally expanded and had lower generation probabilities than equally common non-associated chains. Only TCR beta chains were sequenced in this cohort, and the absence of alpha or paired-chain data limited detectable features. Compared with the 666-donor mean, donors in an Asian-associated ancestry cluster had fewer N-insertions in productive TCRs, according to a later genetic analysis. In a later analysis, more than 15,000 TCR beta sequences were associated with specific HLA alleles at a false discovery rate of 0.05. Cytomegalovirus status was reported to be diagnosed by the classifier with high specificity and sensitivity in both the original and validation cohorts. Some 15 rarely observed V segments, including chromosome 9 orphons, were excluded from the earlier analysis of several hundred of the donors because counts were too low. Most TCR sequences were observed very rarely across donors, whereas some public TCRs were present in many individuals. A further reported finding was that TCR beta sequences accurately predicted the HLA-A and HLA-B alleles for most subjects in the first cohort. Assigning TCR associations to individual alleles was difficult when HLA alleles, especially DR and DQ, strongly co-occurred. In a later analysis, TCR association rates were found to vary across HLA loci, with the most associated TCRs seen for DRB1 alleles and the fewest for HLA-C alleles. Broadly in line with IMGT annotations, most TCR beta V segments showed up in productive rearrangements about 87% or about 30% of the time in an earlier analysis of approximately 640 of the donors. An association between a missense DCLRE1C variant and V-gene and J-gene trimming of TCR beta chains was found in a later genetic analysis and replicated in an independent cohort. A few of the identified cytomegalovirus-associated TCR beta chains were confirmed in vitro to be specific for cytomegalovirus antigens. For the cohort, immune exposure information was limited to CMV serostatus. The authors suggested that the approach could potentially be extended to other disease states and immunological phenotypes. According to a later analysis, most CMV-associated TCR beta chains appeared to be HLA-restricted, and the HLA associations seemed to be driven largely by CMV exposure. Sequencing depth was assumed to be roughly uniform across donors in the presence/absence analyses, though that assumption may not hold. Correlated functional status among segregating V segments might be attributable to linkage disequilibrium, but an unknown experimental factor could not be ruled out. The sequencing pipeline was judged likely to have produced a cluster of highly shared sequence variants as a technical artifact.

CDR1 and CDR2, per the germline V gene, are SGHRS and YFSETQ. The CDR3 covers 15 residues, taking in both the cysteine and the phenylalanine. The entry retains the CDR3 DNA only, 45 bases that are in frame from base 1. At the junction V is shortened by 4 bases and J by 4 bases; bases outside the gene matches: 4. Receptor libraries were prepared by the immunoSEQ multiplex PCR assay. The multiplex PCR relied on a mix of 60 forward primers for TCR Vbeta segments and 13 reverse primers for TCR Jbeta segments. A multiplex PCR assay on genomic DNA amplified the CDR3 region of rearranged TCR beta genes. The Illumina HiSeq System was used to sequence the amplified TCR beta libraries as 87-base-pair reads. The published analysis was carried out like this. A later analysis counted approximately 74 million unique TCR beta chains across the 600 to 850 repertoires, and around 12 million of these chains were shared by at least two donors. A nearest-neighbor algorithm error-corrected the raw reads and collapsed the reads into unique sequences, merging closely related sequences to remove PCR and sequencing errors. V, D and J gene segments were assigned by aligning CDR3 sequences to IMGT reference sequences. For a sequence to be retained, a match of at least six nucleotides was required to both a V gene segment and a J gene segment. Rearrangements were classified as productive when the CDR3 lacked stop codons and remained in frame with V and J, and all other rearrangements were classified as non-productive. CDR3 was defined by IMGT convention, running from the second conserved V-encoded cysteine to the conserved J-encoded phenylalanine. In an earlier analysis of roughly 580 of the donors, sequences lacking an unambiguous match to a single V gene segment were excluded. An earlier analysis of almost 600 of the donors classified V segments as functional when productive rearrangements were above 56.7% and as segregating when the standard deviation between donors was above 5%. To diagnose cytomegalovirus status from the catalog of TCR beta chain sequences, a statistical classification framework was built. In a later analysis, TCR nucleotide sequences were compared against IMGT/GENE-DB human TR gene sequences so that V and J genes could be assigned. Using the TCRdist pipeline, a later analysis assigned CDR3 sequences along with most-parsimonious VDJ recombination scenarios. In a later analysis, each TCR beta chain was defined by its CDR3 amino acid sequence together with its V-gene family, and reads without a unique V-gene family were excluded. In a later analysis, 450 to 600 highly shared, low-generation-probability nucleotide sequences were removed to address suspected cross-contamination and a sequencing artifact. For each public chain, a later analysis derived a clonal expansion index from normalized ranks of inferred template counts within each repertoire. A later analysis computed generation probabilities with a VDJ recombination model fitted to out-of-frame rearrangements, and checked the results against IGoR. In a later analysis, hypergeometric tests were used to score TCR-TCR, TCR-HLA and TCR-CMV co-occurrence, with a repertoire-size bias correction applied to TCR pairs. In a later analysis, false discovery rates were estimated by permuting HLA or CMV assignments 20 times. In a later analysis, co-occurring TCRs were grouped using DBSCAN, and TCRdist sequence similarity was added for clustering within HLA-allele-positive subsets. Co-occurrence clustering excluded repertoires with fewer than 30,000 or more than 120,000 public chains, plus five with anomalous nucleotide sharing. Entries here come from immuneACCESS through TCRdb and include only in-frame sequences with V and J called. Some clones fail to appear in such tables; in the studies checked, an unresolved V gene covers under half of the shortfall, and the cause of the remainder is unknown. V, J and clone size are taken as reported in that table, and D and trimming were inferred from the DNA itself. Present in this sample are some 180,000 clones, 80% of which were seen just once. Of the sample, around 1.4% falls within the top ten clones.

The cohort was made up of 650 to 700 healthy bone marrow donors. At the time of sampling, all cohort members were nominally healthy, though unrecorded immune exposures were likely present. The donor was CMV seropositive and was included in the group of 250 to 300 seropositive cohort members. A peripheral blood sample was collected from each donor, and TCR beta sequencing was performed on peripheral blood mononuclear cells. The Qiagen DNeasy Blood Extraction Kit was used to extract genomic DNA from the blood cell samples. On this clone itself: No antigen is known for it. Within one base of it there is no much larger clone, and no base qualities were kept. The same CDR3 can be traced to other DNA sequences in this sample.

The V and J genes are TRBV5-1 and TRBJ2-5; 13 central nucleotides agree with TRBD2. The sequence derives from a girl aged 5-17 years in good health and CMV-seropositive. Specimen: PBMCs. CDR3 region: CASSLGLAGVETQYF. The DNA is as follows: TGCGCCAGCAGCCTTGGACTAGCGGGAGTAGAGACCCAGTACTTC.